This record looks at one T cell receptor (beta chain) sequence and its context. The source of the sample is a study of blood T cell repertoires in COVID-19. Participant age was roughly 18 to 95 years, and participants resided in about two dozen US areas. The CDR3 contains 20 residues. In the source study's methods: Reference gene primer amplification yielded estimated nucleated cell counts. TCRdb's copy holds only in-frame clones and misses some; the assay was immunoSEQ multiplex PCR. That table gives V, J and clone size, and the DNA gave D and trimming. The table has roughly 360,000 clones, approximately 88% seen once.

The chain combines TRBV1 with TRBJ2-5; the table's D gene call, TRBD2, was not cross checked with the DNA. TRBV1 is designated a pseudogene. Material: PBMCs or T cells enriched from blood (not recorded which). The receptor was isolated from a woman in her 30s with acute COVID-19. This chain's CDR3 is CTSSQAWTSGGQPFQETQYF. The CDR3 DNA is TGCACCAGCAGCCAAGCTTGGACTAGCGGGGGGCAACCGTTCCAAGAGACCCAGTACTTC.